This T cell receptor (beta chain) was sequenced during a study of blood T cell repertoires in COVID-19. Across the study: The United States, Italy and Spain supplied acute and convalescent COVID-19 samples. Sample material is recorded as cDNA or gDNA derived from T cells, B-cell-depleted T cells, or PBMCs.

Participant-given clinical history determined each cohort assignment. TCRdb keeps only in-frame clones here, not all; method: immunoSEQ multiplex PCR. The sample lists approximately 450,000 clones, roughly nine tenths occurring once. CDR1 and CDR2 from the germline V gene are SEHNR and FQNEAQ (reference sequence). The CDR3 is 16 residues long. V lost 4 bases, J lost 0 bases, and 10 bases lay in between. The chain combines TRBV7-9 with TRBJ2-6; tentative D call: TRBD1 (5 bases). This TCR derives from a woman aged 18 to 35 with acute COVID-19. Sample: PBMCs or T cells enriched from blood (not recorded which). Here the CDR3 DNA reads TGTGCCAGCAGCTGGCAGACAGCCTCTGGGGCCAACGTCCTGACTTTC. This sequence encodes CASSWQTASGANVLTF.